What follows are 27 T cell receptor beta chains derived from one specimen sequenced in a study of beta chain features in type 1 diabetes. Every isolated RNA sample was fully reverse transcribed, so sequencing captured expressed TCRB transcripts. Sequencing used immunoSEQ multiplex PCR; TCRdb keeps in-frame clones, though not all of them. The table records about 930,000 clones, 17% of them present only once. The material sequenced was naive CD4+ T cells from blood. These receptors originate from a woman in her late teens or twenties in good health.

The sample holds one count of this clone. V usage is TRBV19 and J usage is TRBJ2-7, with 7 nucleotides matching TRBD1. CDR1 is LNHDA and CDR2 is SQIVND in the germline V gene (reference sequence). Losses at the gene ends were 5 bases for V and 7 bases for J; bases not matched to a gene: 8. The CDR3 has 13 amino acids. The CDR3 DNA follows: TGTGCCAGTAGTCTTGACAGGGATGAGGAGCAGTACTTC. Protein: CASSLDRDEEQYF.

This CDR3 is CASSGQGSGVGNTQYF. In DNA, the CDR3 is TGTGCCAGCAGCGGCCAGGGTAGCGGGGTGGGGAATACGCAGTATTTT. V gene TRBV7-3 combines with J gene TRBJ2-3, with 8 nucleotides matching TRBD2. V lost 5 bases to trimming and J lost 7 bases; unmatched junction nucleotides: 14. The CDR3 runs to 16 residues. Looked up from germline, CDR1 is SGHTA and CDR2 is FQGTGA.

V and J are TRBV14 and TRBJ2-7; 10 nucleotides agree with TRBD1. This CDR3 has 14 amino acids. V was clipped by 4 bases and J by 8 bases; unmatched bases: 8. Looked up from germline, CDR1 is SGHDN and CDR2 is FVKESK. In DNA form, the CDR3 reads TGTGCCAGCAGCCGCGCCGGGACAGGGGTGAAGCAGTACTTC. Encoded protein: CASSRAGTGVKQYF.

This clone was seen only a few times. This chain connects TRBV15 to TRBJ1-2; no definite D call. Trimming left V 0 bases short and J 6 bases short, with 17 bases between. CDR1 and CDR2 (germline): LNHNV, YYDKDF (reference sequence). This CDR3 has 16 residues. CDR3 protein: CATSRDLMGATHGYTF. CDR3 nucleotide sequence: TGTGCCACCAGCAGAGATCTCATGGGTGCGACTCATGGCTACACCTTC.

This clone has only a few counts. The chain is built from TRBV7-2 and TRBJ2-1; 11 bases line up with TRBD2. The germline gives CDR1 SGHTA, CDR2 FQGNSA. This CDR3 is 16 amino acids long. V was clipped by 0 bases and J by 9 bases; unmatched bases: 7. CDR3 bases: TGTGCCAGCAGCTTAGCGACTAGCGGGATAACTGCTGAGCAGTTCTTC. This translates into CASSLATSGITAEQFF.

A few counts support this clone. V is TRBV13 and J is TRBJ2-7; 11 bases fit TRBD1. J lost 8 bases, V lost 2 bases, and 5 bases had no gene match. Germline V gene sequence: CDR1 PRHDT, CDR2 FYEKMQ (reference sequence). This CDR3 is 14 amino acids long. CDR3 residues: CASSLPGTGGKQYF. The DNA of the CDR3 is TGTGCCAGCAGCTTACCAGGGACAGGGGGAAAGCAGTACTTC.

This clone was detected only a few times. The V and J genes are TRBV4-3 and TRBJ2-7, with D maybe TRBD2 (6 bases). V lost 2 bases and J 1 base, leaving 18 bases between the germline ends. CDR3 length: 17 amino acids. CDR1 LGHNA and CDR2 YSLEER come from the germline V gene. This CDR3 reads CASSQSEGRDGSYEQYF. The CDR3, as DNA: TGCGCCAGCAGCCAATCGGAGGGACGGGACGGATCCTACGAGCAGTACTTC.

The rearrangement uses TRBV18 and TRBJ2-1, with 8 bases fitting TRBD2. This CDR3 has 15 residues. The trim removed 0 bases at V and 8 bases at J, leaving 6 bases unmatched. The germline gives CDR1 KGHSH, CDR2 LQKENI. CDR3 coding DNA: TGTGCCAGCTCACCACCGTCTGGCGGGAGGCATGAGCAGTTCTTC. Translated, it gives CASSPPSGGRHEQFF.

V is TRBV19 and J is TRBJ2-2; D ambiguous. V was cut by 5 bases and J by 5 bases, with 12 bases left in between. Per germline, CDR1 LNHDA and CDR2 SQIVND (reference sequence). The CDR3 length is 14 residues. The CDR3 sequence: CASSSDLRTGELFF. DNA for the CDR3: TGTGCCAGTAGTTCAGACCTAAGAACCGGGGAGCTGTTTTTT. Full variable domain (missing parts from reference TRBV19 and TRBJ2-2): DGGITQSPKYLFRKEGQNVTLSCEQNLNHDAMYWYRQDPGQGLRLIYYSQIVNDFQKGDIAEGYSVSREKKESFPLTVTSAQKNPTAFYLCASSSDLRTGELFFGEGSRLTVL.

This clone was seen more than once but under ten times. The rearrangement links TRBV9 to TRBJ2-1, with 10 positions matching TRBD2. Germline CDR1 SGDLS, CDR2 YYNGEE. Trimming removed 4 bases from V and 2 bases from J; junction bases left unmatched: 6. The CDR3 totals 16 residues. For the CDR3, the DNA is TGTGCCAGCAGCCCCCCAGCGGGAGGGACCTACAATGAGCAGTTCTTC. This translates into CASSPPAGGTYNEQFF.

CDR3 DNA: TGTGCCAGCGAACTAGATGGAGAGACCCAGTACTTC. This codes for CASELDGETQYF. The V and J genes are TRBV28 and TRBJ2-5; a weak D match, TRBD2 (5 bases). Trimming shortened V by 8 bases and J by 4 bases, and 11 bases separated the two germline ends. The germline V gene has CDR1 MDHEN and CDR2 SYDVKM. CDR3 size: 12 residues.

This sequence joins TRBV7-8 and TRBJ2-7; a possible D gene is TRBD2 (6 bases). The CDR3 totals 15 residues. Germline V gives CDR1 SGHVS, CDR2 FQNEAQ. Trimming took off 1 base at V and 2 bases at J, with 12 bases between the two ends. Here the CDR3 DNA reads TGTGCCAGCAGCTTAGATGGAGGGTACCCCTACGAGCAGTACTTC. This codes for CASSLDGGYPYEQYF.

The chain employs TRBV5-6 and TRBJ1-5; D not resolved. This CDR3 is 16 amino acids long. Germline CDR1 is SGHDT and CDR2 is YYEEEE. V lost 1 base and J lost 3, with 14 bases in between. The CDR3: CASSLSAGYFNQPQHF. Written as DNA, the CDR3 is TGTGCCAGCAGCTTGAGTGCAGGATACTTCAATCAGCCCCAGCATTTT.

There are a few counts of this clone. The V gene is TRBV11-2, the J gene TRBJ2-1, with 7 bases aligning to TRBD2. With V trimmed by 4 bases and J by 12 bases, 15 bases remained unmatched. The CDR3 has 15 residues. Germline CDR1 reads SGHAT; CDR2 reads FQNNGV. CDR3 sequence: CASSSPRYGGVGQFF. CDR3 DNA: TGTGCCAGCAGCTCACCGCGCTATGGGGGGGTTGGGCAGTTCTTC. The full variable domain, with the rest looked up from reference TRBV11-2 and TRBJ2-1, is EAGVAQSPRYKIIEKRQSVAFWCNPISGHATLYWYQQILGQGPKLLIQFQNNGVVDDSQLPKDRFSAERLKGVDSTLKIQPAKLEDSAVYLCASSSPRYGGVGQFFGPGTRLTVL.

This clone appeared a few times. The genes are TRBV2 and TRBJ2-5, with 11 bases that match TRBD2. Near its end, the DNA agrees better with TRBJ2-7, so the J call may be wrong. The CDR3 loop spans 18 amino acids. Germline lookup yields CDR1 SNHLY and CDR2 FYNNEI. CDR3 sequence reads: CASSESPSGRFLKYEQYF. Here the CDR3 DNA reads TGTGCCAGCAGTGAAAGCCCTAGCGGGAGGTTTTTGAAATACGAGCAGTACTTC.

V gene TRBV6-1 combines with J gene TRBJ1-5; TRBD1 is a possible D gene (6 bases). The germline V gene has CDR1 MNHNS and CDR2 SASEGT. This CDR3 is built from 15 residues. V dropped 3 bases and J dropped 6 bases, with 15 bases sitting between them. The CDR3 coding sequence is TGTGCCAGCAGTGATAGTTGGGGGCCGAGTCAGCCCCAGCATTTT. It translates to CASSDSWGPSQPQHF.

This clone was detected only a few times. The chain combines TRBV2 with TRBJ1-1; no definite D call. CDR1 is SNHLY, CDR2 FYNNEI, per germline. V shed 6 bases and J shed 1 base, with 18 bases lying between them. The CDR3 spans 16 residues. The CDR3 protein is CASSFSRGISNTEAFF. The CDR3 bases are TGTGCCAGCAGCTTTTCCCGCGGCATTTCGAACACTGAAGCTTTCTTT.

The chain joins TRBV6-5 to TRBJ2-7, with 9 bases matching TRBD2. The ends lost 10 bases at V and 3 bases at J; junction bases unmatched: 10. Germline V lookup: CDR1 MNHEY, CDR2 SVGAGI. The CDR3 has 14 residues. The CDR3 sequence is CAIGGLALLYEQYF. CDR3 sequence (DNA): TGTGCCATCGGGGGACTAGCCCTTCTCTACGAGCAGTACTTC.

The chain has TRBV15 and TRBJ2-1; TRBD2 matches 14 bases. This CDR3 is built from 16 residues. V was pared by 1 base and J by 9 bases, with 5 bases of the junction left unmatched. Germline lookup yields CDR1 LNHNV and CDR2 YYDKDF (reference sequence). CDR3 sequence: CATSRAPTSGRVEQFF. CDR3 coding DNA: TGTGCCACCAGCAGAGCACCGACTAGCGGGAGGGTTGAGCAGTTCTTC.

The CDR3 region is CASSLDRGVFTDTQYF. As DNA, the CDR3 is TGTGCCAGCAGCTTGGATCGTGGTGTATTCACAGATACGCAGTATTTT. This chain uses TRBV5-6 with TRBJ2-3; D is unresolved. V lost 0 bases and J lost 2, with 13 bases in between. Germline V CDR1 and CDR2: SGHDT, YYEEEE. The length of the CDR3 is 16 residues.

The chain links TRBV6-5 to TRBJ2-6; D is perhaps TRBD2 (6 bases). The germline gives CDR1 MNHEY, CDR2 SVGAGI. Trimming stripped 7 bases from V and 1 base from J, with 11 bases between. CDR3 size: 15 residues. CDR3 sequence: CASNTGGSGANVLTF. The CDR3 DNA sequence: TGTGCCAGCAATACAGGAGGGTCTGGGGCCAACGTCCTGACTTTC.

This clone was seen only a few times. The chain employs TRBV5-5 and TRBJ1-4, with a tentative D call TRBD1 (5 bases). The CDR3 has 15 residues. Germline V gene sequence: CDR1 SGHKS, CDR2 YYEKEE (reference sequence). Trimming removed 0 bases from V and 8 bases from J, with 14 bases in between. Written as DNA, the CDR3 is TGTGCCAGCAGCTTGGTTGGAGGGGCTTGGGAAAAACTGTTTTTT. The encoded protein is CASSLVGGAWEKLFF.

The genes are TRBV7-2 and TRBJ2-1; TRBD2 agrees at 10 bases. The CDR3 consists of 13 residues. Trimming at V came to 3 bases and at J to 8 bases, leaving 1 base not matched to a gene. The germline CDR1 and CDR2 sequences are SGHTA and FQGNSA. CDR3 in amino acids: CASSFTSGDEQFF. Here the CDR3 DNA reads TGTGCCAGCAGCTTTACTAGCGGGGATGAGCAGTTCTTC.

The chain uses TRBV5-1 and TRBJ2-7; D is possibly TRBD2 (5 bases). CDR1 is SGHRS, CDR2 YFSETQ, per germline. V shed 0 bases and J shed 5 bases, with 9 bases lying between them. This CDR3 comprises 13 residues. The DNA of the CDR3 is TGCGCCAGCAGCTTGGTATCGGGGAACGAGCAGTACTTC. Protein product: CASSLVSGNEQYF.

The chain couples TRBV28 to TRBJ2-2; 8 positions agree with TRBD2. Germline V CDR1 and CDR2: MDHEN, SYDVKM. The CDR3 has 16 residues. V shed 3 bases, J shed 5 bases, and the junction held 8 bases outside the gene matches. This chain's CDR3 is CASSLGPGGQTGELFF. DNA for the CDR3: TGTGCCAGCAGTTTGGGGCCGGGAGGGCAAACCGGGGAGCTGTTTTTT.

The chain carries TRBV6-1 and TRBJ2-6, with D perhaps matching TRBD1 (6 bases). V gave up 5 bases and J gave up 1 base, with 9 bases separating them. This CDR3 is built from 15 residues. Germline V gene sequence: CDR1 MNHNS, CDR2 SASEGT. The CDR3: CASSLQGSGANVLTF. In DNA form, the CDR3 reads TGTGCCAGCAGTTTACAGGGATCTGGGGCCAACGTCCTGACTTTC.

The genes are TRBV6-1 and TRBJ2-3; D is possibly TRBD1 or TRBD2 (5 bases each). V dropped 1 base and J dropped 2 bases, with 16 bases sitting between them. The CDR3 is 17 residues long. Germline V gives CDR1 MNHNS, CDR2 SASEGT. This chain's CDR3 is CASSEVGASLYTDTQYF. CDR3 nucleotide sequence: TGTGCCAGCAGTGAAGTCGGGGCATCTCTCTACACAGATACGCAGTATTTT.